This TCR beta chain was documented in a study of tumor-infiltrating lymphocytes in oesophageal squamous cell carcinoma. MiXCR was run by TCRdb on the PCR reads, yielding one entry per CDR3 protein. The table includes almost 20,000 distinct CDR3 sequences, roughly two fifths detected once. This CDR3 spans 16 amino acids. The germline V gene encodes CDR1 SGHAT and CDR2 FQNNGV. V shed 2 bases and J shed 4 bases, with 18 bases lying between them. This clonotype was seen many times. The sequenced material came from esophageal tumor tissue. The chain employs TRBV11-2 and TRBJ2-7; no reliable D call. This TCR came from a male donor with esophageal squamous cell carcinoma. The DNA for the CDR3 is TGTGCCAGCAGCTTATCCCCTCAGGCGACCAGGTACGAGCAGTACTTC. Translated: CASSLSPQATRYEQYF.